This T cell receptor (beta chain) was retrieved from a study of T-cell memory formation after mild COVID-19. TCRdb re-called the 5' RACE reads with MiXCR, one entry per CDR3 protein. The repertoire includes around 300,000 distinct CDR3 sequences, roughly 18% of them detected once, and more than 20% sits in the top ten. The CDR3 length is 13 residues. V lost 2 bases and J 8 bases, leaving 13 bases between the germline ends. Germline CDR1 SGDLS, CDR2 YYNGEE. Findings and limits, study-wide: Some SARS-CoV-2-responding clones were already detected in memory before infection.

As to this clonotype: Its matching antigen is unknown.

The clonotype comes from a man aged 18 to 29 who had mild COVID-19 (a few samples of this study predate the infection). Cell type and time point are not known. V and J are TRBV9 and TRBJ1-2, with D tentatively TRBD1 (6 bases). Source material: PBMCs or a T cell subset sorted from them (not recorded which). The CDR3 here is CASSVQGISGYTF. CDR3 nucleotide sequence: TGTGCCAGCAGCGTCCAGGGGATCAGCGGCTACACCTTC.